The present T cell receptor (beta chain) was sequenced within a study of blood T cell repertoires in COVID-19. Study context: From the United States, Italy and Spain came samples of acute and convalescent COVID-19. PBMCs, B-cell-depleted T cells, or T cells were the source of the cDNA or gDNA that made up the material.

Trimming left V 5 bases short and J 8 bases short, with 21 bases between. The CDR3 loop spans 16 amino acids. The V gene's germline CDR1 is LNHDA and CDR2 SQIVND (reference sequence). In the source study's methods: Reference gene primer amplification gave nucleated cell count estimates. The assay was immunoSEQ multiplex PCR, and TCRdb's table has in-frame clones only and misses some. That table gives V, J and clone size, and the DNA gave D and trimming. The sample contains some 500,000 clones, less than 90% of which appear only once. This clonotype originated in a woman between 45 and 60 years old with COVID-19, enrolled during active disease. The chain couples TRBV19 to TRBJ1-4; D remains unclear. Sample: peripheral blood. CDR3 bases: TGTGCCAGTAGTGCCACTCAGGCAGGAGGAAGGGAAAAACTGTTTTTT. Translation: CASSATQAGGREKLFF.